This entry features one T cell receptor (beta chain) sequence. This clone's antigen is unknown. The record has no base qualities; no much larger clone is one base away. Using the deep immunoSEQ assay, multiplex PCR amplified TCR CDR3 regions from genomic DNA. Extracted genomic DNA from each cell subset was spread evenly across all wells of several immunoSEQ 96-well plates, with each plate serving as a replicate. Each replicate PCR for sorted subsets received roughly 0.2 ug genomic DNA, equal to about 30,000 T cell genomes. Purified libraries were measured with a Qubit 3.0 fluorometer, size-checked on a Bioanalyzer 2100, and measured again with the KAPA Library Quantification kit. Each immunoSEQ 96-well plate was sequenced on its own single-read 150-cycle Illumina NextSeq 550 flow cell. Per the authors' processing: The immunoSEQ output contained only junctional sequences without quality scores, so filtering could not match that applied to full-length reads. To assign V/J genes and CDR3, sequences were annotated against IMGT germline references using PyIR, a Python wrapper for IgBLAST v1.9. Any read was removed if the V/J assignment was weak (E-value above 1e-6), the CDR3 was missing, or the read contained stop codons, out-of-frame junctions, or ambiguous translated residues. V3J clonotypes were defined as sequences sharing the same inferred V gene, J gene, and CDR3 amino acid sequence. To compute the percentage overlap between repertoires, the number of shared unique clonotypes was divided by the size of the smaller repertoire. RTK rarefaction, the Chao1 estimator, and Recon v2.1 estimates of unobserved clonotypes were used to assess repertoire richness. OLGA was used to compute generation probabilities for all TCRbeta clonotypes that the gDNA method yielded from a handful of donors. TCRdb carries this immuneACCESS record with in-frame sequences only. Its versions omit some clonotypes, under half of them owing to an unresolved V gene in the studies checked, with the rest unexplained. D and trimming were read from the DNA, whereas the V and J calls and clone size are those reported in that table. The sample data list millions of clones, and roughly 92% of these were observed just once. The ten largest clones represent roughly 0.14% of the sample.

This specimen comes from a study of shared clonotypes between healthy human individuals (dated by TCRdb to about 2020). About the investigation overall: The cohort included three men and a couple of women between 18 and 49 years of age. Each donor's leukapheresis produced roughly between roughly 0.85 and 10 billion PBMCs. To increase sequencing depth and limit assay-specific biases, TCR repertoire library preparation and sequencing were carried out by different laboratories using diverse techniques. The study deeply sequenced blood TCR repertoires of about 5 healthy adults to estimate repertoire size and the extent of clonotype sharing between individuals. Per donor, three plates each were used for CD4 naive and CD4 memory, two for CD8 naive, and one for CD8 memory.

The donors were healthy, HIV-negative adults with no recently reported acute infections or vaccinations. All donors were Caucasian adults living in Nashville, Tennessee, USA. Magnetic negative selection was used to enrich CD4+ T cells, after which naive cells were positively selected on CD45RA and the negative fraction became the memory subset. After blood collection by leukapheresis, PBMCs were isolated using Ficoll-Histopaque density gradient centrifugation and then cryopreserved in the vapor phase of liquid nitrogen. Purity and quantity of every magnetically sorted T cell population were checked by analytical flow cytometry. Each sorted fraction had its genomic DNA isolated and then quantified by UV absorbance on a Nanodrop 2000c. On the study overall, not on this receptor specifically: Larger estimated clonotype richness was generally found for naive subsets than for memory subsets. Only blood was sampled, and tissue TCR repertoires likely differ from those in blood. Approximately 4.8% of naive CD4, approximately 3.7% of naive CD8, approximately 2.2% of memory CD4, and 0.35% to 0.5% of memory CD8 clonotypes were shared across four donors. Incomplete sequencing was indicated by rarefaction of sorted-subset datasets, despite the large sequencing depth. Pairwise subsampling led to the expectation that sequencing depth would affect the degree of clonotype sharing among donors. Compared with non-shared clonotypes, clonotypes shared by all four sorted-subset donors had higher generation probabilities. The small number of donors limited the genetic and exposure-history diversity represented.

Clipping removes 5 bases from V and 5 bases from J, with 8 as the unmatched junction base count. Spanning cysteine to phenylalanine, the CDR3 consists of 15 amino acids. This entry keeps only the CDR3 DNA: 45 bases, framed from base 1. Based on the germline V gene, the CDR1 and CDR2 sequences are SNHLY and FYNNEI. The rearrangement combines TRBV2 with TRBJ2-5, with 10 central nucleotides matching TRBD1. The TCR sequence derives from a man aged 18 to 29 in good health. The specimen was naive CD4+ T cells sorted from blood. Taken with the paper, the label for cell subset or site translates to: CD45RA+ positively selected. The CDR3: CASSRQGARGETQYF. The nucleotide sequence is TGTGCCAGCAGTCGACAGGGGGCGCGAGGGGAGACCCAGTACTTC.